The present T cell receptor (beta chain) was sequenced within a study of blood T cell repertoires in COVID-19. Study in general: Collection of acute and convalescent COVID-19 samples took place in the United States, Italy and Spain. T cells, B-cell-depleted T cells, or PBMCs provided the cDNA or gDNA that served as material.

Per the original data handling: For nucleated cells, counts were estimated from reference gene primer amplification. Assay: immunoSEQ multiplex PCR; the TCRdb copy retains only in-frame clones and omits some. V and J calls and clone size are those listed in that table; D and trimming were worked out from the DNA. Of fewer than 700,000 clones in the sample, roughly 89% were seen once. CDR1 is SGHKS, CDR2 YYEKEE, per germline (reference sequence). This CDR3 comprises 16 residues. The V gene lost 3 bases and the J gene lost 0 bases, with 13 bases spanning the gap. In Seattle, patients joined the study during active infection and were tracked longitudinally.

This rearrangement joins TRBV5-5 to TRBJ1-5; D possibly corresponds to TRBD1 (5 bases). This sequence was found in a woman in her 50s with COVID-19, enrolled during active disease. Material for sequencing was peripheral blood. CDR3 DNA: TGTGCCAGCAGCTCCCGTCCCAGGGCTAGCAATCAGCCCCAGCATTTT. Protein product: CASSSRPRASNQPQHF.